Only a few counts were recorded for the clone carrying this TCR beta chain. Antigen: not known. This entry belongs to a study of T cells in Graves' hyperthyroidism and ophthalmopathy. Study-wide points: Blood also showed most of the thyroid clonotypes that were expanded above 0.001.

The CDR3 sequence is 13 residues long. The V gene's germline CDR1 is MNHNS and CDR2 SASEGT. The V end lost 0 bases, the J end lost 7 bases, and 9 bases lay between the germline ends. RNA transcripts gave rise to amplified TCR beta CDR3 regions. The primer set for the first-round RT-PCR of the TCR CDR3 was HTBI. Via MiXCR, TCRdb re-called the multiplex PCR reads, giving one row per CDR3 protein. Of around 700,000 distinct CDR3 sequences in the sample, around 19% were seen once. The sequenced material came from blood. This TCR derives from a woman aged 45-65 years with Graves' hyperthyroidism that later progressed to Graves' ophthalmopathy. The chain carries TRBV6-1 and TRBJ1-2; no clear D. CDR3 in amino acids: CASSEARNRGYTF. The CDR3 DNA is TGTGCCAGCAGTGAAGCCAGGAACCGTGGCTACACCTTC.